These 28 T cell receptor beta chains were sequenced from one sample in a study of cytomegalovirus exposure and HLA in healthy donors. Vbeta (60) and Jbeta (13) primers were used in the PCR. Sequencing was performed with immunoSEQ multiplex PCR; in TCRdb, only in-frame clones are kept and a portion is missing. The sample holds 100,000 to 150,000 clones, 70% to 80% seen once. The sample comprised PBMCs. The receptor source for this set is a woman in her 50s in good health and CMV-seropositive.

In this sample, this clone turned up once. V and J are TRBV5-1 and TRBJ2-5, with no clear D. The CDR3 totals 13 residues. The V gene's germline CDR1 is SGHRS and CDR2 YFSETQ. Trimming removed 5 bases at V and 2 bases at J, with 10 bases between. DNA of the CDR3: TGCGCCAGCAGATTCAGGCAGCAAGAGACCCAGTACTTC. Protein product: CASRFRQQETQYF.

This clone was counted a single time. This chain uses TRBV7-2 with TRBJ2-1; 8 nucleotides match TRBD2. Trimming at V came to 4 bases and at J to 2 bases, leaving 4 bases not matched to a gene. From germline, CDR1 is SGHTA and CDR2 FQGNSA. The CDR3 totals 15 residues. This chain's CDR3 is CASSSGTRTYNEQFF. The CDR3, as DNA: TGTGCCAGCAGCTCCGGGACTAGAACCTACAATGAGCAGTTCTTC.

This sequence joins TRBV7-6 and TRBJ1-1; D gene ambiguous. Germline CDR1 is SGHVS and CDR2 is FNYEAQ. CDR3 length equals 14 residues. The ends were cut back, 2 bases at V and 0 bases at J, with 7 bases in the middle. The CDR3 nucleotides read TGTGCCAGCAGCTTAAACAAGTTGAACACTGAAGCTTTCTTT. Amino acids: CASSLNKLNTEAFF. The whole variable domain, remainder taken from reference TRBV7-6 and TRBJ1-1, is GAGVSQSPRYKVTKRGQDVALRCDPISGHVSLYWYRQALGQGPEFLTYFNYEAQQDKSGLPNDRFSAERPEGSISTLTIQRTEQRDSAMYRCASSLNKLNTEAFFGQGTRLTVV.

The chain employs TRBV9 and TRBJ2-6, with D maybe TRBD1 (6 bases). In germline, CDR1 is SGDLS, CDR2 YYNGEE. Trimming took off 1 base at V and 4 bases at J, with 18 bases between the two ends. The CDR3 is 18 residues long. The DNA for the CDR3 is TGTGCCAGCAGCGTAAGTACCGGAACAGGGATGGGGGCCAACGTCCTGACTTTC. Residues: CASSVSTGTGMGANVLTF. The variable domain in full, completed from reference TRBV9 and TRBJ2-6, reads DSGVTQTPKHLITATGQRVTLRCSPRSGDLSVYWYQQSLDQGLQFLIQYYNGEERAKGNILERFSAQQFPDLHSELNLSSLELGDSALYFCASSVSTGTGMGANVLTFGAGSRLTVL.

V and J are TRBV2 and TRBJ1-1; D is unclear. With 10 bases removed from V and 8 bases from J, the gap between germline ends came to 14 bases. CDR3 size: 11 residues. Germline lookup yields CDR1 SNHLY and CDR2 FYNNEI. CDR3 in amino acids: CAIAPREEAFF. For the CDR3, the DNA is TGTGCCATCGCACCTAGGGAGGAAGCTTTCTTT.

The rearrangement joins TRBV5-4 to TRBJ1-2; 8 bases align to TRBD1. Germline V gives CDR1 SGHNT, CDR2 YYREEE (reference sequence). The CDR3 covers 18 residues. With V trimmed by 6 bases and J by 4 bases, 20 bases remained unmatched. The CDR3 reads CASNVGQVKSPGPYGYTF. CDR3 DNA: TGTGCCAGCAATGTGGGACAGGTAAAGAGTCCCGGGCCCTATGGCTACACCTTC.

The chain carries TRBV1 and TRBJ2-2; TRBD2 is the table's D call and was not checked against the DNA. TRBV1 is deemed a pseudogene. This CDR3 has 22 residues. CDR3 region: CTSSHEPKGGLAGGPLSGELFF. CDR3 in DNA: TGCACCAGCAGCCACGAACCCAAAGGGGGGCTAGCGGGGGGGCCTTTGTCCGGGGAGCTGTTTTTT.

In DNA, the CDR3 is TGTGCCAGCAGCGAACAGGGCTCTGGAAACACCATATATTTT. It codes for CASSEQGSGNTIYF. The chain combines TRBV9 with TRBJ1-3, with D possibly TRBD1 on 6 matching bases. Germline V gene data show CDR1 as SGDLS and CDR2 as YYNGEE. V was cut by 3 bases and J by 0 bases, with 7 bases left in between. This CDR3 contains 14 residues.

Concerning this clone: The sample has other DNA sequences that encode this CDR3 too. This chain links TRBV5-1 with TRBJ2-5; D perhaps matches TRBD2 (6 bases). Per the germline V gene, CDR1 is SGHRS and CDR2 is YFSETQ. The CDR3 spans 13 residues. The V end was cut by 0 bases, the J end by 5 bases, with 8 bases between. The CDR3 bases are TGCGCCAGCAGCTTGGGCGGAGGGGAGACCCAGTACTTC. Protein product: CASSLGGGETQYF.

This chain joins TRBV7-6 and TRBJ2-7, with TRBD2 matching 8 bases. Losses at the gene ends were 5 bases for V and 3 bases for J; bases not matched to a gene: 6. There are 14 residues in the CDR3. Germline V CDR1 and CDR2: SGHVS, FNYEAQ. This chain's CDR3 is CASSLGLANYEQYF. The CDR3, as DNA: TGTGCCAGCAGCCTAGGACTAGCCAACTACGAGCAGTACTTC.

V and J are TRBV7-3 and TRBJ2-3; TRBD2 matches at 14 bases. The J segment lost 5 bases and the V segment lost 6 bases, leaving 7 bases of the junction unmatched. CDR1 is SGHTA, CDR2 FQGTGA, per germline. The CDR3 sequence is 16 residues long. CDR3 DNA: TGTGCCAGCAGTAGACTAGCGGGAGGGCAAGGAGATACGCAGTATTTT. Translating gives CASSRLAGGQGDTQYF.

The chain joins TRBV10-3 to TRBJ1-2, with 10 bases aligning to TRBD1. Unmatched junction bases numbered 5, after V lost 3 bases and J lost 4 bases. The CDR3 extends over 15 amino acids. The germline V gene encodes CDR1 ENHRY and CDR2 SYGVKD. DNA of the CDR3: TGTGCCATCAGTGACCCGGGACAGGGGACCTATGGCTACACCTTC. Translating it yields CAISDPGQGTYGYTF.

This clone appeared a few times. This chain connects TRBV7-8 to TRBJ2-7; 7 nucleotides agree with TRBD1. V lost 5 bases to trimming and J lost 0 bases; unmatched junction nucleotides: 7. Germline V gene data show CDR1 as SGHVS and CDR2 as FQNEAQ. The CDR3 length is 15 residues. CDR3 region: CASSVTGRPSYEQYF. The CDR3 bases are TGTGCCAGCAGCGTGACAGGGCGCCCCTCCTACGAGCAGTACTTC.

This sequence joins TRBV9 and TRBJ2-6, with 8 bases lining up with TRBD2. Per the germline V gene, CDR1 is SGDLS and CDR2 is YYNGEE. V lost 7 bases, J lost 0 bases, and 9 bases stayed unmatched. The CDR3 is made up of 17 amino acids. Here the CDR3 reads CASAGGRGGSGANVLTF. Here the CDR3 DNA reads TGTGCCAGCGCGGGAGGACGGGGGGGCTCTGGGGCCAACGTCCTGACTTTC.

The chain's CDR3 is CSVVGGSGYTF. The CDR3 DNA reads TGCAGCGTTGTCGGGGGTTCGGGCTACACCTTC. The V call is TRBV29-1, the J call TRBJ1-2; tentatively, D is TRBD1 (5 bases). CDR3 length: 11 residues. Germline assignment: CDR1 SQVTM and CDR2 ANQGSEA. V gave up 4 bases and J gave up 8 bases, with 11 bases separating them.

V gene TRBV5-1 combines with J gene TRBJ1-4; D is unclear. CDR3 length: 16 residues. V was trimmed by 4 bases and J by 3 bases, leaving 16 bases between them. CDR1 SGHRS and CDR2 YFSETQ come from the germline V gene. The CDR3 DNA reads TGCGCCAGCAGCCTGAGTGCGCCGATGGCTAATGAAAAACTGTTTTTT. Its translation: CASSLSAPMANEKLFF.

The V gene is TRBV18, the J gene TRBJ2-7; 7 bases map to TRBD2. The CDR3 loop spans 17 amino acids. The germline gives CDR1 KGHSH, CDR2 LQKENI. The junction had 12 bases not matched to a gene; V was cut back by 3 bases and J by 1 base. The CDR3 region is CASSPARRSGISYEQYF. CDR3 DNA: TGTGCCAGCTCACCGGCTAGGAGGAGCGGGATTTCCTACGAGCAGTACTTC.

A word on this clone: Without the conserved terminal phenylalanine or tryptophan, this CDR3 likely stems from a read error. The DNA is left out, because the CDR3 cannot be placed on it with certainty; the CDR3 is given as TCRdb lists it. The V and J genes are TRBV7-7 and TRBJ2-7; no DNA check was done on the table's D call, TRBD1. CDR1 and CDR2 (germline): SSHAT, FNYEAQ (reference sequence). The CDR3 is 10 amino acids long, termini counted. This CDR3 is CASSFKDRVA.

This sequence joins TRBV11-2 and TRBJ1-1; a weak D match, TRBD1 (5 bases). The CDR3 contains 14 residues. V dropped 4 bases and J dropped 5 bases, with 14 bases sitting between them. CDR1 is SGHAT, CDR2 FQNNGV, per germline. The CDR3 sequence is CASSSQGGGTEAFF. The CDR3 DNA reads as TGTGCCAGCAGCTCCCAGGGAGGAGGTACTGAAGCTTTCTTT.

The rearrangement links TRBV10-3 to TRBJ2-7; 13 nucleotides line up with TRBD2. The V gene end was trimmed by 7 bases and the J gene end by 3 bases; junction bases not matched to a gene: 6. The CDR3 runs 15 residues. Germline lookup yields CDR1 ENHRY and CDR2 SYGVKD. The CDR3 region has the DNA TGTGCCATCACCCAGGGGACTAGCGGGAACTACGAGCAGTACTTC. Protein: CAITQGTSGNYEQYF.

The gene calls are TRBV15 and TRBJ1-3; D remains ambiguous. Germline V gene data show CDR1 as LNHNV and CDR2 as YYDKDF (reference sequence). V lost 1 base and J lost 5, with 9 bases in between. The CDR3 totals 14 residues. The CDR3 DNA follows: TGTGCCACCAGCAGAGTTGGCACCCGAAACACCATATATTTT. Translated: CATSRVGTRNTIYF.

The rearrangement links TRBV11-2 to TRBJ1-1; 9 bases align to TRBD1. In germline, CDR1 is SGHAT, CDR2 FQNNGV. Trimming removed 4 bases from V and 3 bases from J; junction bases left unmatched: 6. The CDR3 consists of 15 residues. Here the CDR3 reads CASSYPTGGDTEAFF. CDR3 DNA: TGTGCCAGCAGCTACCCGACAGGGGGTGACACTGAAGCTTTCTTT. Drawing the rest from reference TRBV11-2 and TRBJ1-1, the complete variable domain is EAGVAQSPRYKIIEKRQSVAFWCNPISGHATLYWYQQILGQGPKLLIQFQNNGVVDDSQLPKDRFSAERLKGVDSTLKIQPAKLEDSAVYLCASSYPTGGDTEAFFGQGTRLTVV.

The J gene is TRBJ1-2, the V gene TRBV11-3, with D possibly matching TRBD1 (5 bases). V was shortened by 7 bases and J by 0 bases, with 15 bases between the two germline ends. Germline loops: CDR1 SGHNT, CDR2 YENEEA. CDR3 length: 15 amino acids. The CDR3 DNA follows: TGTGCCAGCACCCGCGACAGACAAGCTAACTATGGCTACACCTTC. Amino acids: CASTRDRQANYGYTF.

This chain joins TRBV7-6 and TRBJ2-3, with D hard to call. Between the trimmed V and J ends, which lost 1 base and 0 bases, there was a span of 11 bases. In germline, CDR1 is SGHVS, CDR2 FNYEAQ. The CDR3 totals 16 residues. In DNA form, the CDR3 reads TGTGCCAGCAGCTTAGGATTGGCCTCTAGCACAGATACGCAGTATTTT. Translating it yields CASSLGLASSTDTQYF.

V usage is TRBV10-3 and J usage is TRBJ2-7, with D perhaps TRBD1 (6 bases). CDR1 and CDR2 (germline): ENHRY, SYGVKD. This CDR3 region has 13 residues. Trimming cost V 5 bases and J 3 bases, with 11 bases left between them. CDR3 bases: TGTGCCATCAGTAACTTACAGGGCTACGAGCAGTACTTC. It codes for CAISNLQGYEQYF.

CDR3 bases: TGTGCCAGCAGCCACGACAGGAAACTCTACGAGCAGTACTTC. Translation gives CASSHDRKLYEQYF. V usage is TRBV11-2 and J usage is TRBJ2-7; weak D call: TRBD1 (6 bases). The V gene lost 5 bases and the J gene lost 3 bases, with 14 bases spanning the gap. The CDR3 is 14 amino acids. Looked up from germline, CDR1 is SGHAT and CDR2 is FQNNGV. Full variable domain (remainder filled in from reference TRBV11-2 and TRBJ2-7): EAGVAQSPRYKIIEKRQSVAFWCNPISGHATLYWYQQILGQGPKLLIQFQNNGVVDDSQLPKDRFSAERLKGVDSTLKIQPAKLEDSAVYLCASSHDRKLYEQYFGPGTRLTVT.

The chain employs TRBV5-1 and TRBJ2-3; D ambiguous. The CDR3 sequence is 15 residues long. Germline V CDR1 and CDR2: SGHRS, YFSETQ. The V and J ends lost 4 bases and 2 bases respectively, with 14 bases between them. The CDR3 nucleotides are TGCGCCAGCAGCCCCGTCGTAGCCAACACAGATACGCAGTATTTT. It translates to CASSPVVANTDTQYF. Full variable domain (missing parts from reference TRBV5-1 and TRBJ2-3): KAGVTQTPRYLIKTRGQQVTLSCSPISGHRSVSWYQQTPGQGLQFLFEYFSETQRNKGNFPGRFSGRQFSNSRSEMNVSTLELGDSALYLCASSPVVANTDTQYFGPGTRLTVL.

This clone has just a few counts. V usage is TRBV30 and J usage is TRBJ1-2; weak D call: TRBD1 (5 bases). The CDR3 is made up of 13 amino acids. Trimming removed 4 bases at V and 4 bases at J, with 13 bases between. CDR1 is GTSNPN and CDR2 is SVGIG in the germline V gene (reference sequence). DNA of the CDR3: TGTGCCTGGAATCTACAGGCGATCTATGGCTACACCTTC. Translation gives CAWNLQAIYGYTF.